These 7 T cell receptor beta chains share one sample of origin, sequenced in a study of tissue T cells after allogeneic stem cell transplantation. Noted time point: mouse harvest day 7 after allogeneic transplant. Each mouse received 10^7 T-cell-depleted marrow cells plus 10^6 splenic CD5+ T cells by tail vein. TCRdb's copy holds only in-frame clones and misses some; the assay was immunoSEQ multiplex PCR. In the table there are over 6,000 clones, less than 65% of which are singletons. Sequencing input: gut tissue. Source of these receptors: a female BALB/c mouse given C57BL/6 T cells with graft-versus-host disease after an allogeneic hematopoietic cell transplant.

Comment on this clone: Genes here carry mouse names. The read comes to an end 1 residue before the CDR3 does, leaving the germline J gene to fill in the end. The chain combines TRBV26 with TRBJ2-5, with 11 nucleotides matching TRBD2. This CDR3 region has 14 residues. Trimming took 6 bases from V and 5 from J; bases not matched to a gene: 4. Germline loops: CDR1 KGHPV, CDR2 FQNQEV (reference sequence). The CDR3 bases that were read are TGTGCCAGCAGCCCTGACTGGGGGGGAGACACCCAGTAC. Its translation is CASSPDWGGDTQY. The CDR3 in its entirety is CASSPDWGGDTQYF. Supplemented by reference TRBV26 and TRBJ2-5, the full variable domain reads NSKVIQTPRYLVKGQGQKAKMRCIPEKGHPVVFWYQQNKNNEFKFLINFQNQEVLQQIDMTEKRFSAECPSNSPCSLEIQSSEAGDSALYLCASSPDWGGDTQYFGPGTRLLVL.

This clone was detected a few times. Gene names denote mouse genes. CDR3 bases read: TGTGGTGCTAGGGATGATTTTGAACAGTAC. Translated, it gives CGARDDFEQY. The entire CDR3 protein reads CGARDDFEQYF. The V call is TRBV20, the J call TRBJ2-7; D is undetermined. The observed sequence ends 1 residue before the CDR3 terminus, with the missing tail filled in from the germline J gene. Trimming cost V 0 bases and J 6 bases, with 6 bases left between them. Looked up from germline, CDR1 is GFQATS and CDR2 is STVNSAI. CDR3 length: 11 residues.

This clone was found a few times. Gene and germline names: mouse. The read ends 1 residue early relative to the CDR3; the germline J gene fills the gap. This sequence joins TRBV14 and TRBJ1-1, with TRBD1 as a possible D gene (5 bases). With 1 base removed from V and 4 bases from J, the gap between germline ends came to 5 bases. CDR3 length: 12 residues. The germline CDR1 and CDR2 sequences are SGHDT and FRDEAV. The CDR3 DNA, read in part, is TGTGCCAGCAGTTTCGGGGGCACAGAAGTCTTC. This sequence encodes CASSFGGTEVF. The entire CDR3 protein reads CASSFGGTEVFF.

Turning to this clone: Gene names denote mouse genes. The sequenced part of the CDR3 DNA is TGTGCCAGCAGTGGAAATTCCTATAATTCGCCCCTCTAC. Its translation is CASSGNSYNSPLY. The full CDR3 reads CASSGNSYNSPLYF. The rearrangement uses TRBV13-3 and TRBJ1-6, with D unclear. The read ends 1 residue before the CDR3 terminus; that terminus is restored from the germline J gene. TRBJ1-6 is an ORF, and what it does is uncertain. The CDR3 is 14 residues long. Looked up from germline, CDR1 is NNHDY and CDR2 is SYVADS. V lost 3 bases to trimming and J lost 0 bases, with 4 bases between them.

A few counts support this clone. Mouse gene names apply. Sequencing ends 1 residue short of the CDR3 end; the germline J gene provides the rest. The V gene is TRBV2, the J gene TRBJ2-4, with unresolved D. Germline assignment: CDR1 LGHNA and CDR2 YSYQKL. V was shortened by 0 bases and J by 0 bases, with 4 bases between the two germline ends. The CDR3 is 14 amino acids. The covered CDR3 bases are TGTGCCAGCAGCCAAGACAGTAGTCAAAACACCTTGTAC. Its translation is CASSQDSSQNTLY. The complete CDR3 protein is CASSQDSSQNTLYF.

Note on this clone: Any gene name here is a mouse gene name. The read halts 1 residue ahead of the CDR3 end, with the missing end drawn from the germline J gene. Other DNA sequences in this specimen translate into the identical CDR3. V gene TRBV26 combines with J gene TRBJ2-4; D is ambiguous. Germline values: CDR1 KGHPV, CDR2 FQNQEV (reference sequence). The CDR3 is 13 residues long. The germline V and J ends were trimmed by 0 bases and 0 bases, with 1 base remaining between them. The CDR3 sequence: CASSLSSQNTLYF. CDR3 DNA (partial): TGTGCCAGCAGTCTGTCTAGTCAAAACACCTTGTAC.

About this clone: Gene names are mouse gene names. Read coverage stops 1 residue before the CDR3 terminus; the germline J gene supplies the remainder. V gene TRBV12-2 combines with J gene TRBJ1-4; 9 bases line up with TRBD1. This CDR3 has 15 residues. Germline-derived CDR1 and CDR2 are SGHLS and HYDKME. V trimming: 2 bases; J trimming: 7 bases; junction bases outside the gene matches: 7. The CDR3 DNA, read in part, is TGTGCCAGCTCTCAGGGACAGGGTGGGGTCGAAAGATTATTT. Translating gives CASSQGQGGVERLF. The whole CDR3 region reads CASSQGQGGVERLFF. Based on the CDR3 plus reference TRBV12-2 and TRBJ1-4, the full variable domain is NSGVVQSPRYIIKGKGERSILKCIPISGHLSVAWYQQTQGQELKFFIQHYDKMERDKGNLPSRFSVQQFDDYHSEMNMSALELEDSAVYFCASSQGQGGVERLFFGHGTKLSVL.